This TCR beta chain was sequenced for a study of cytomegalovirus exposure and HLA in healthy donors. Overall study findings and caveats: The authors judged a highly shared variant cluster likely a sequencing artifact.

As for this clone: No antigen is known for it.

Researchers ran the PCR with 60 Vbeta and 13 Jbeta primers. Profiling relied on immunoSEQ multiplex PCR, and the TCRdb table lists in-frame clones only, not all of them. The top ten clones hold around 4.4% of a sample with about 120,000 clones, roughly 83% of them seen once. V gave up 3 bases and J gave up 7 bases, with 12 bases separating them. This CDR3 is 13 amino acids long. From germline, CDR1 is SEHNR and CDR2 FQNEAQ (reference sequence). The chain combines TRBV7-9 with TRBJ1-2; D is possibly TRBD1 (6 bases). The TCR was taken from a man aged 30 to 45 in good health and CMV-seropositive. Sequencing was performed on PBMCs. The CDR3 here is CASSLQGQSGYTF. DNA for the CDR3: TGTGCCAGCAGCTTGCAGGGGCAGAGTGGCTACACCTTC.